The present T cell receptor (beta chain) was sequenced within a study of cytomegalovirus exposure and HLA in healthy donors. Unrecorded immune exposures were likely, despite nominal health at sampling. General study points: In a later analysis, HLA-C alleles had the fewest associated TCRs, DRB1 alleles the most.

With 60 Vbeta and 13 Jbeta primers, the PCR was carried out. TCRdb's copy holds only in-frame clones and misses some; the assay was immunoSEQ multiplex PCR. The table lists some 140,000 clones, about four fifths of them singletons. Worth noting for this clone: Antigen unknown.

V lost 1 base and J lost 4; bases outside the gene matches: 7. CDR1 and CDR2 (germline): SGHNT, YENEEA. The CDR3 extends over 16 amino acids. The gene calls are TRBV11-3 and TRBJ2-3, with 8 bases matching TRBD2. The sequencing sample was made of PBMCs. The TCR sequence derives from a man younger than 45 in good health. The CDR3: CASSLGRTSRSDTQYF. DNA of the CDR3: TGTGCCAGCAGCTTAGGGAGGACTAGCAGATCAGATACGCAGTATTTT.